This entry is about one T cell receptor (beta chain). Assay: immunoSEQ multiplex PCR; the TCRdb copy retains only in-frame clones and omits some. The table shows fewer than 300,000 clones, with about 90% occurring only once. These data originate in a study of blood T cell repertoires in COVID-19. The ends were cut back, 4 bases at V and 3 bases at J, with 9 bases in the middle. In germline, CDR1 is KGHSH, CDR2 LQKENI. This CDR3 has 13 amino acids. The chain couples TRBV18 to TRBJ1-1; maybe TRBD1 (6 bases). Specimen: peripheral blood. The receptor was derived from a woman aged 25 to 39 with COVID-19, enrolled during active disease. CDR3 sequence: CASSRQEHTEAFF. In DNA form, the CDR3 reads TGTGCCAGCTCACGACAGGAGCACACTGAAGCTTTCTTT.